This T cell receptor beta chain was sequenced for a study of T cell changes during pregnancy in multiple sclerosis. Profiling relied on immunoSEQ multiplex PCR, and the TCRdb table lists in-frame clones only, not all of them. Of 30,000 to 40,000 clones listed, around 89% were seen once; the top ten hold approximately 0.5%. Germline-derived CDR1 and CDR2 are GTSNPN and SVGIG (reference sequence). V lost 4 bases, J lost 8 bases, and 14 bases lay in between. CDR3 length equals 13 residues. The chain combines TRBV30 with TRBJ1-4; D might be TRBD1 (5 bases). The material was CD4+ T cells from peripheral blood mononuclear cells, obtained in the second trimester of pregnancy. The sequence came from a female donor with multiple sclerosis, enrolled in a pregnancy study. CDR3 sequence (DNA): TGTGCCTGGAACGGGCAGGGAGGCGAAAAACTGTTTTTT. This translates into CAWNGQGGEKLFF.